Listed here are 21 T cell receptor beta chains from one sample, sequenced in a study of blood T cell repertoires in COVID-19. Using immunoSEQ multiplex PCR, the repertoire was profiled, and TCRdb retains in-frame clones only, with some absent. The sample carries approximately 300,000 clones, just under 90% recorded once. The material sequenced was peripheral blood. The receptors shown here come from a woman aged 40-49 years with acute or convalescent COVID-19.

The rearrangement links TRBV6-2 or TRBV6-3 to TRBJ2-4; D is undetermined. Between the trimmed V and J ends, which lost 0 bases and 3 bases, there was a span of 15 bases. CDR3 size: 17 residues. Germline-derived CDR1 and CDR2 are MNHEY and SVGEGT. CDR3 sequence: CASSYSAARLSKNIQYF. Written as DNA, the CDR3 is TGTGCCAGCAGTTACTCAGCCGCCCGATTAAGCAAAAACATTCAGTACTTC.

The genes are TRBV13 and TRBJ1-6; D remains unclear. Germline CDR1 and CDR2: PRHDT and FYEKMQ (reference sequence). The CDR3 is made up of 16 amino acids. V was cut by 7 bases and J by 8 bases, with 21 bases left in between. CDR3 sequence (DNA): TGTGCCAGCACCCTCTTCCAAGCCTTAGCAGATTCACCCCTCCACTTT. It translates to CASTLFQALADSPLHF.

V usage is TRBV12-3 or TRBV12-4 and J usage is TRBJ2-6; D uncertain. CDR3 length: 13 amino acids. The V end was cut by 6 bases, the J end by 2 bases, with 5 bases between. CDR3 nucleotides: TGTGCCAGCAGCCTAGCTGGGGCCAACGTCCTGACTTTC. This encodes CASSLAGANVLTF.

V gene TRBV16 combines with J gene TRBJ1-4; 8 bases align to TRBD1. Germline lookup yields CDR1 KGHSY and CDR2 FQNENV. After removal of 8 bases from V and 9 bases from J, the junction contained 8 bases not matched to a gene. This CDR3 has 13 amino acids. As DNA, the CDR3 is TGTGCCAGCTCCCGGGGACAGGCAAAAAAACTGTTTTTT. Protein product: CASSRGQAKKLFF.

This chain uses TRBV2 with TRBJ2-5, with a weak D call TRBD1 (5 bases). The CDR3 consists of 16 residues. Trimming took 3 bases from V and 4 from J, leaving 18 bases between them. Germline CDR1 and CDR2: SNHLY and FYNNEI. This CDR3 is CASSEGPGQVRETQYF. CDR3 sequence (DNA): TGTGCCAGCAGTGAGGGTCCAGGGCAAGTCCGAGAGACCCAGTACTTC.

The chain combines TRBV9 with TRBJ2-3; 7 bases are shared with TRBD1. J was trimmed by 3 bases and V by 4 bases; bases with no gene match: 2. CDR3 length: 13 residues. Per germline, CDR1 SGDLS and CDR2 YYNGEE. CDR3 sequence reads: CASSQGVTDTQYF. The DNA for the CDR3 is TGTGCCAGCAGCCAGGGGGTGACAGATACGCAGTATTTT. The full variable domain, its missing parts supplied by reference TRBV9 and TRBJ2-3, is DSGVTQTPKHLITATGQRVTLRCSPRSGDLSVYWYQQSLDQGLQFLIQYYNGEERAKGNILERFSAQQFPDLHSELNLSSLELGDSALYFCASSQGVTDTQYFGPGTRLTVL.

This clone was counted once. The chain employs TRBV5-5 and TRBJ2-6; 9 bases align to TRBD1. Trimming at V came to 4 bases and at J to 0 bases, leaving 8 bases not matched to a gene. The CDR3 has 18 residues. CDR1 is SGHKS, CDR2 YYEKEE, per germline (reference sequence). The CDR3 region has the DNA TGTGCCAGCAGCCCCTGGGACAGGGCGCGCTCTGGGGCCAACGTCCTGACTTTC. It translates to CASSPWDRARSGANVLTF.

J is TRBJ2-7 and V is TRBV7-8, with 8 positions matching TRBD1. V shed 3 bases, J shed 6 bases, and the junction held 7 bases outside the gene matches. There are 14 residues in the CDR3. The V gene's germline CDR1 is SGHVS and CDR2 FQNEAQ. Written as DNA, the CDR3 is TGTGCCAGCAGCTTTCGGGACAGGAGGAGCGAGCAGTACGTC. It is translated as CASSFRDRRSEQYV.

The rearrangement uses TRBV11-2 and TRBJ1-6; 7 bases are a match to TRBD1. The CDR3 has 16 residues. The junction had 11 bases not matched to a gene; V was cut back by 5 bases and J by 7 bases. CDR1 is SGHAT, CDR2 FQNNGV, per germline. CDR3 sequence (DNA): TGTGCCAGCAGCCCCAACCAAGGGGGCGCCAATTCACCCCTCCACTTT. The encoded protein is CASSPNQGGANSPLHF.

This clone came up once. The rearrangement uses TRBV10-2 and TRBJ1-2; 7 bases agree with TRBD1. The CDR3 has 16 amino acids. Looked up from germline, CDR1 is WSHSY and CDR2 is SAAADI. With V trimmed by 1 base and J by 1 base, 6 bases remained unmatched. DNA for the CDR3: TGCGCCAGCAGTGAGTTTAGGGACAGCTATAACTATGGCTACACCTTC. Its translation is CASSEFRDSYNYGYTF.

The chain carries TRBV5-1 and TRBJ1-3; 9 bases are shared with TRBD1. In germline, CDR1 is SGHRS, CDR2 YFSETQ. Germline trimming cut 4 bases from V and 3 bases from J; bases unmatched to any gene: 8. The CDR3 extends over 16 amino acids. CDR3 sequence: CASSPRTGEGGNTIYF. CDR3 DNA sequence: TGCGCCAGCAGCCCCCGGACAGGGGAGGGTGGAAACACCATATATTTT.

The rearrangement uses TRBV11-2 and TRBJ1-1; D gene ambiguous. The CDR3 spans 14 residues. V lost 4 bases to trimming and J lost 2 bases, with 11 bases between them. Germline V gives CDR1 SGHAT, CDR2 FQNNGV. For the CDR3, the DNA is TGTGCCAGCAGCTCTCCCAAGAGTAACACTGAAGCTTTCTTT. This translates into CASSSPKSNTEAFF.

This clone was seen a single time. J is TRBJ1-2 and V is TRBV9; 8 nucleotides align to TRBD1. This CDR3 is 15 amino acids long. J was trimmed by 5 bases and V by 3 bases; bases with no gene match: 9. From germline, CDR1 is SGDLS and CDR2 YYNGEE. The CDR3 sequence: CASSARDRTEYGYTF. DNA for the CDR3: TGTGCCAGCAGCGCCCGGGACAGGACTGAATATGGCTACACCTTC.

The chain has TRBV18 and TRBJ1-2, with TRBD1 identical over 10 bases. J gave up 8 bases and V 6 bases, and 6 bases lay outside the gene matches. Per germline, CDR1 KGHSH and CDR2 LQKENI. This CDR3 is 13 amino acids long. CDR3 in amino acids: CASSRTGGKGYTF. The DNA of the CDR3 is TGTGCCAGCTCCAGGACAGGGGGGAAGGGCTACACCTTC.

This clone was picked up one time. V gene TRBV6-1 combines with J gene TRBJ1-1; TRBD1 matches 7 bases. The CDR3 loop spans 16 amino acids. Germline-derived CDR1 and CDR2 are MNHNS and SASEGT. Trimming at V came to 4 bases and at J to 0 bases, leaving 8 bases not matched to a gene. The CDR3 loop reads CASSGDPGQLNTEAFF. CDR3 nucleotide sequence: TGTGCCAGCAGTGGCGACCCGGGACAGCTGAACACTGAAGCTTTCTTT.

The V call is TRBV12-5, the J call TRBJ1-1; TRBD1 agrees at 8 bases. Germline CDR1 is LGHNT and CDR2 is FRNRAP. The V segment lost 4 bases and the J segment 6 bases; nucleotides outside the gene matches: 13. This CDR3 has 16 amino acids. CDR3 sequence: CASGSPPGDRRPEAFF. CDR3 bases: TGTGCTAGTGGTTCGCCCCCTGGGGACAGGCGACCTGAAGCTTTCTTT.

CDR3 coding DNA: TGTGCCAGCAGAACCACCCGCAGGGGGGACAATTCACCCCTCCACTTT. Residues: CASRTTRRGDNSPLHF. The rearrangement links TRBV28 to TRBJ1-6, with 7 bases identical to TRBD1. The CDR3 spans 16 residues. Germline V lookup: CDR1 MDHEN, CDR2 SYDVKM. The ends lost 6 bases at V and 7 bases at J; junction bases unmatched: 12. Complete variable domain (other parts from reference TRBV28 and TRBJ1-6): DVKVTQSSRYLVKRTGEKVFLECVQDMDHENMFWYRQDPGLGLRLIYFSYDVKMKEKGDIPEGYSVSREKKERFSLILESASTNQTSMYLCASRTTRRGDNSPLHFGNGTRLTVT.

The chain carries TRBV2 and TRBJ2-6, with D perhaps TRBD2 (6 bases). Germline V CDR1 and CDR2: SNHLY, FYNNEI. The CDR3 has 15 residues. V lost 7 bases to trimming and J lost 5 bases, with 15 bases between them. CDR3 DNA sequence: TGTGCCAGCACCCAAGGGAGGAGGTGGGCCAACGTCCTGACTTTC. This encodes CASTQGRRWANVLTF. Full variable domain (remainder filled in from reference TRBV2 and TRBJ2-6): EPEVTQTPSHQVTQMGQEVILRCVPISNHLYFYWYRQILGQKVEFLVSFYNNEISEKSEIFDDQFSVERPDGSNFTLKIRSTKLEDSAMYFCASTQGRRWANVLTFGAGSRLTVL.

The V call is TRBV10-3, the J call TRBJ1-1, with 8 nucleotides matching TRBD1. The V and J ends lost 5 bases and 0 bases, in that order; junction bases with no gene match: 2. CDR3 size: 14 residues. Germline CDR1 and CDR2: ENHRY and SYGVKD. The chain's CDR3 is CAISLGQVNTEAFF. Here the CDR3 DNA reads TGTGCCATCAGTCTGGGACAGGTGAACACTGAAGCTTTCTTT.

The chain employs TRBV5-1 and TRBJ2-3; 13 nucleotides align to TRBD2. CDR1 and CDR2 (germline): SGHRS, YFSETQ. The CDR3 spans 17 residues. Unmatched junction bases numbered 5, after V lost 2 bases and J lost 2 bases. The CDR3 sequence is CASSLGLAGVLTDTQYF. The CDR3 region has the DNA TGCGCCAGCAGCTTAGGACTAGCGGGGGTCCTCACAGATACGCAGTATTTT.

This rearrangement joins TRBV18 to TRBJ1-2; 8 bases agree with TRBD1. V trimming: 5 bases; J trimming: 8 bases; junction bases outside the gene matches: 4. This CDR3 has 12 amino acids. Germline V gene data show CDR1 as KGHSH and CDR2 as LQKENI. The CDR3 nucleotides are TGTGCCAGCTCAGAGCGGACAGGGGGCTACACCTTC. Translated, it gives CASSERTGGYTF.